This TCR beta chain originates from a study of cytotoxic CD8 clonotypes in ibrutinib-treated CLL listed by TCRdb under 2021. Regarding the study in general: The cohort included some 14 treatment-naive and ten to eleven relapsed/refractory patients; around 18 were IGHV unmutated. Response samples were obtained after a median of around 11 months of treatment, with a range of about 6 to 36 months. Every sample from remission and from progressive disease was obtained while the patients were still on ibrutinib. Responses were partial in some 24 patients and complete in 2; after median around 68 months follow-up, 14 stayed in remission and some twelve progressed. Samples averaged roughly 260,000 productive templates and tens of thousands of productive rearrangements. Cryopreserved peripheral blood mononuclear cells were obtained before treatment, at response, and at either sustained remission or disease progression. Longitudinal samples were available for about 30% of the 86 trial participants. Study-wide findings and limitations: Public clonotypes were found to be uncommon and were observed to contract or remain stable during treatment; the increase in clonality was shown to reflect expansion of private clonotypes at ibrutinib response. Sampling times were not matched between sustained-remission and progressing patients, and lymph node repertoires were not studied. Baseline clonality was found to be higher than that of age-matched healthy donors and was strongly correlated with circulating CD8+ T-cell counts. An increase in clonality was observed at ibrutinib response, with clonality remaining stable during sustained remission and falling back toward baseline at progression.

Explained via the paper, the time point label denotes: approximately 2 years on ibrutinib. For TCR beta library preparation, approximately 1.9 micrograms of genomic DNA was extracted from cryopreserved PBMCs. Longitudinal blood samples from CLL patients receiving ibrutinib monotherapy were subjected to high-throughput TCR beta sequencing. The patients took part in an open-label, single-center phase 2 trial of ibrutinib monotherapy. V is clipped by 5 bases and J by 3 bases, and the sequence between their germline boundaries is 8 bases long. The CDR3 measures 11 amino acids from cysteine to phenylalanine. The sequence is cut down to CDR3 DNA, 33 bases in frame from base 1. CDR1 and CDR2 were assigned from the germline V gene (reference sequence) as GTSNPN and SVGIG. Concerning this clone itself: Which antigen it targets is not known. The record has no base qualities; no much larger clone is one base away.

On a MiSeq, deep resolution sequencing aimed for a depth between 1 in 1 million and 1 in 200,000 T cells, with each clonotype covered approximately 10x on average. TCR beta libraries were generated with the immunoSEQ hsTCRB Kit. Under the source paper's analysis protocol: The data were analyzed with ImmunoSEQ Analyzer and ImmunoSEQ Data Assistant, and V, D and J gene assignments followed IMGT definitions. Clonality, with values ranging from 0 to 1, was calculated as one minus the normalized Shannon entropy of productive rearrangement frequencies. Only overrepresented clonotypes making up at least 0.05% of the repertoire of each patient were included in the public clonotype analysis. Repertoires from roughly 13 age-matched healthy donors in immuneACCESS were used as clonality controls. TCRdb stores this immuneACCESS table with in-frame sequences only. Part of the clones is absent; in the studies checked, under half of the shortfall reflects unresolved V genes, and no reason is known for the rest. V, J and clone size are taken as reported in that table, and D and trimming were inferred from the DNA itself. The table for this sample lists about 27,000 clones; roughly 69% of them were counted only once. Clones ranked in the top ten supply approximately 58% of the sample.

The TCR sequence derives from a human donor with chronic lymphocytic leukemia. The sequencing here drew on PBMCs, taken after 24 months of ibrutinib treatment. The rearranged segments are TRBV30 and TRBJ2-7; tentative D gene TRBD1, with 5 bases matching. DNA sequence: TGTGCCTGGGGGGCGGTCTACGAGCAGTACTTC. It specifies CAWGAVYEQYF.